The clone carrying this TCR beta chain was found a few times. Its target is not known. This sample stems from a study of beta chain features in type 1 diabetes. Study-wide findings and caveats: There was a moderate but significant shortening of TCRB CDR3s in all four CD4+ subsets of Type 1 diabetes patients.

V was shortened by 5 bases and J by 4 bases, with 11 bases between the two germline ends. Germline V lookup: CDR1 SQVTM, CDR2 ANQGSEA. The CDR3 totals 12 residues. Expressed TCRB transcripts got sequenced, as all isolated RNA was reverse transcribed. TCRdb keeps only in-frame clones here, not all; method: immunoSEQ multiplex PCR. The profile shows around 340,000 clones, 9.3% of them singletons. Sample: central memory CD4+ T cells from blood. The clonotype originates from a man in his thirties or forties with type 1 diabetes. The rearrangement joins TRBV29-1 to TRBJ1-1, with D hard to call. The CDR3, as DNA: TGCAGCGTTTTTTCTATGAGCACTGAAGCTTTCTTT. Its protein is CSVFSMSTEAFF.